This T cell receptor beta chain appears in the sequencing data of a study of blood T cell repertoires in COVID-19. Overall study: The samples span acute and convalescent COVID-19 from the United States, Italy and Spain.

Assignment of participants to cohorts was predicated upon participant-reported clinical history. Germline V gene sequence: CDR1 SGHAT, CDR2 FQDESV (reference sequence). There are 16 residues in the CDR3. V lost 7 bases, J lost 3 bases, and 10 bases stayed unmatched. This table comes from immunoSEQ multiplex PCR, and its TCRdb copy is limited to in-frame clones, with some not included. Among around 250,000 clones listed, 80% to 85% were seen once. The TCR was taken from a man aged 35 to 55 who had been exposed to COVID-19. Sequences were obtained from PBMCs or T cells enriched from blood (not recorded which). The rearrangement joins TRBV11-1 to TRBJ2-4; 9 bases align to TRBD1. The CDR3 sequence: CASTSRDRDGKNIQYF. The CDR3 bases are TGTGCCAGCACCAGCCGGGACAGGGATGGCAAAAACATTCAGTACTTC.